The sequence of this T cell receptor (beta chain) was determined in a study of blood T cells in healthy people across ages. Points on this clonotype: What it binds is unknown.

The germline gives CDR1 MNHEY, CDR2 SVGAGI. The CDR3 contains 14 residues. V dropped 4 bases and J dropped 12; count of bases not matched to a gene: 11. PCR was performed a second time for about 7 to 11 cycles using a sample-barcoded 5' primer and a J-beta primer mix. TCRdb ran MiXCR on the 5' RACE reads and lists one entry per CDR3 protein. The table has about 970,000 distinct CDR3 sequences, just over 50% seen once. Study-wide points: The diversity estimates, figures obtained from one million T cells, were considered underestimates.

This TCR came from a woman aged 60 to 75 in good health. The V and J genes are TRBV6-5 and TRBJ2-1; 8 bases fit TRBD1. The sample taken for sequencing was blood. The CDR3 loop reads CASSSKTGERVQFF. In DNA, the CDR3 is TGTGCCAGCAGTTCCAAGACAGGGGAAAGGGTGCAGTTCTTC.